Listed below are T cell receptor beta chains from one sample, sequenced in a study of blood T cell repertoires in COVID-19. Only in-frame clones appear in the TCRdb table, and some are missing; sequencing was by immunoSEQ multiplex PCR. Of about 100,000 clones detected, about 89% appear once; the ten largest clones hold less than 6.5%. Source material: peripheral blood. These receptors were taken from a human donor in a cohort sampled during active COVID-19. Both conserved end residues are trimmed from each CDR3.

J gene,V gene,CDR3 protein
TRBJ2-7,TRBV7-9,ASSSTSYEQY
TRBJ1-1,TRBV18,ASTMSGQGREAF
TRBJ2-7,TRBV11-3,ASSLSSGTYEQY
TRBJ2-2,TRBV3-1/TRBV3-2,ASSHGRRTGELF
TRBJ2-5,TRBV6-1,ASSESAQETQY
TRBJ1-5,TRBV27,ASSLLQGGQPQH
TRBJ2-3,TRBV20-1,SASIAGTDTQY
TRBJ2-7,TRBV19,ASKKSGLAGITYEQY
TRBJ2-3,TRBV6-2/TRBV6-3,ASSWGGPDTQY
TRBJ2-3,TRBV5-4,ASSLAAYSDTDTQY
TRBJ1-1,TRBV30,AWEKGQMNTEAF
TRBJ1-4,TRBV9,ASSASGTGGFATNEKLF
TRBJ2-1,TRBV7-3,ASSLGAGAGDNEQF
TRBJ1-6,TRBV18,ASSPDGSPLH